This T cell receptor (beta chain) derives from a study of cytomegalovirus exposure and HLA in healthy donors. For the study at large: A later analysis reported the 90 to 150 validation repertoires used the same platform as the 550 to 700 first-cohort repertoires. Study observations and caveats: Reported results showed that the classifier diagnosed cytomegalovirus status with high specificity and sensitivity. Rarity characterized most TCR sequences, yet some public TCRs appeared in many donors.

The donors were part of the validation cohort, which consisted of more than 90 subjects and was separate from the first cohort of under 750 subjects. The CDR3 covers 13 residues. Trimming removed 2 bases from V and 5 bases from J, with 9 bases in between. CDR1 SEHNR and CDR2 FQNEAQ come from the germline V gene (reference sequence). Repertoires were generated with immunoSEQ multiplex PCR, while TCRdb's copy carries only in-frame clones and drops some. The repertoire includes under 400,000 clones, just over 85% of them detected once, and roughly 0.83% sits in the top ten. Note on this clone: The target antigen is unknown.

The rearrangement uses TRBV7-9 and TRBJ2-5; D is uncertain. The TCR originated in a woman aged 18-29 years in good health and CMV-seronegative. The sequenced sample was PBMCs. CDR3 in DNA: TGTGCCAGCAGCTTACCTATAGTGGAGACCCAGTACTTC. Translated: CASSLPIVETQYF.